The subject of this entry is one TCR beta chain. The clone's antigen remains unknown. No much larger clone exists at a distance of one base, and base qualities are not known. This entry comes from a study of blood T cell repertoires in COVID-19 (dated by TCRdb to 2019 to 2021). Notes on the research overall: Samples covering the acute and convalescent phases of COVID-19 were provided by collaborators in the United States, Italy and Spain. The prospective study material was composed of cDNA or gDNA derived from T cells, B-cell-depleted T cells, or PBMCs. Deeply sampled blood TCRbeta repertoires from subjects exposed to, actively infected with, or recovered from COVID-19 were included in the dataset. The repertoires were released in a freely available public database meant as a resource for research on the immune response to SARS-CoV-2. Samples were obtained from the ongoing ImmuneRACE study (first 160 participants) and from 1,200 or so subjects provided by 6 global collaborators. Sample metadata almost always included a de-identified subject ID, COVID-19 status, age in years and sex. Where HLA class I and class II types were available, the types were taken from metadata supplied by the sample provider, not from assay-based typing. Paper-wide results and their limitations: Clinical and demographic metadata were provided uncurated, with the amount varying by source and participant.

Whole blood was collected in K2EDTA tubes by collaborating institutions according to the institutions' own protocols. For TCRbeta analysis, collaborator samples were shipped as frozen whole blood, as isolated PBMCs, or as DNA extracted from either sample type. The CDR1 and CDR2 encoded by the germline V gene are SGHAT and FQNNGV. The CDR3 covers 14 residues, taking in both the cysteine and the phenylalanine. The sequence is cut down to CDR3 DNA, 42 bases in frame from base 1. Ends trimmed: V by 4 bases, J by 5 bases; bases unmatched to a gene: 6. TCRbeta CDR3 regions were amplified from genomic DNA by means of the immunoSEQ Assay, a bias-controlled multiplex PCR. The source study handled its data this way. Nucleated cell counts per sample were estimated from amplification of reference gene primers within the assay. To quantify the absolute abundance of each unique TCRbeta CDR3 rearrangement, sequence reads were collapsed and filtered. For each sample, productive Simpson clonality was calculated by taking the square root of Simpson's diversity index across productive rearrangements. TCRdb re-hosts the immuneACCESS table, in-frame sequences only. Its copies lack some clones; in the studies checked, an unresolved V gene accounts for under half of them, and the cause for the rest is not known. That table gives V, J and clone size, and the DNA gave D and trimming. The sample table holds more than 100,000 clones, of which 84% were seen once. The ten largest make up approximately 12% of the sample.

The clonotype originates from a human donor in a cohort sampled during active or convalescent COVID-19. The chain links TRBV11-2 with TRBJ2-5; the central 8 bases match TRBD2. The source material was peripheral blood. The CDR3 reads CASSSGLEPETQYF. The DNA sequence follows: TGTGCCAGCAGCTCGGGACTAGAGCCGGAGACCCAGTACTTC.